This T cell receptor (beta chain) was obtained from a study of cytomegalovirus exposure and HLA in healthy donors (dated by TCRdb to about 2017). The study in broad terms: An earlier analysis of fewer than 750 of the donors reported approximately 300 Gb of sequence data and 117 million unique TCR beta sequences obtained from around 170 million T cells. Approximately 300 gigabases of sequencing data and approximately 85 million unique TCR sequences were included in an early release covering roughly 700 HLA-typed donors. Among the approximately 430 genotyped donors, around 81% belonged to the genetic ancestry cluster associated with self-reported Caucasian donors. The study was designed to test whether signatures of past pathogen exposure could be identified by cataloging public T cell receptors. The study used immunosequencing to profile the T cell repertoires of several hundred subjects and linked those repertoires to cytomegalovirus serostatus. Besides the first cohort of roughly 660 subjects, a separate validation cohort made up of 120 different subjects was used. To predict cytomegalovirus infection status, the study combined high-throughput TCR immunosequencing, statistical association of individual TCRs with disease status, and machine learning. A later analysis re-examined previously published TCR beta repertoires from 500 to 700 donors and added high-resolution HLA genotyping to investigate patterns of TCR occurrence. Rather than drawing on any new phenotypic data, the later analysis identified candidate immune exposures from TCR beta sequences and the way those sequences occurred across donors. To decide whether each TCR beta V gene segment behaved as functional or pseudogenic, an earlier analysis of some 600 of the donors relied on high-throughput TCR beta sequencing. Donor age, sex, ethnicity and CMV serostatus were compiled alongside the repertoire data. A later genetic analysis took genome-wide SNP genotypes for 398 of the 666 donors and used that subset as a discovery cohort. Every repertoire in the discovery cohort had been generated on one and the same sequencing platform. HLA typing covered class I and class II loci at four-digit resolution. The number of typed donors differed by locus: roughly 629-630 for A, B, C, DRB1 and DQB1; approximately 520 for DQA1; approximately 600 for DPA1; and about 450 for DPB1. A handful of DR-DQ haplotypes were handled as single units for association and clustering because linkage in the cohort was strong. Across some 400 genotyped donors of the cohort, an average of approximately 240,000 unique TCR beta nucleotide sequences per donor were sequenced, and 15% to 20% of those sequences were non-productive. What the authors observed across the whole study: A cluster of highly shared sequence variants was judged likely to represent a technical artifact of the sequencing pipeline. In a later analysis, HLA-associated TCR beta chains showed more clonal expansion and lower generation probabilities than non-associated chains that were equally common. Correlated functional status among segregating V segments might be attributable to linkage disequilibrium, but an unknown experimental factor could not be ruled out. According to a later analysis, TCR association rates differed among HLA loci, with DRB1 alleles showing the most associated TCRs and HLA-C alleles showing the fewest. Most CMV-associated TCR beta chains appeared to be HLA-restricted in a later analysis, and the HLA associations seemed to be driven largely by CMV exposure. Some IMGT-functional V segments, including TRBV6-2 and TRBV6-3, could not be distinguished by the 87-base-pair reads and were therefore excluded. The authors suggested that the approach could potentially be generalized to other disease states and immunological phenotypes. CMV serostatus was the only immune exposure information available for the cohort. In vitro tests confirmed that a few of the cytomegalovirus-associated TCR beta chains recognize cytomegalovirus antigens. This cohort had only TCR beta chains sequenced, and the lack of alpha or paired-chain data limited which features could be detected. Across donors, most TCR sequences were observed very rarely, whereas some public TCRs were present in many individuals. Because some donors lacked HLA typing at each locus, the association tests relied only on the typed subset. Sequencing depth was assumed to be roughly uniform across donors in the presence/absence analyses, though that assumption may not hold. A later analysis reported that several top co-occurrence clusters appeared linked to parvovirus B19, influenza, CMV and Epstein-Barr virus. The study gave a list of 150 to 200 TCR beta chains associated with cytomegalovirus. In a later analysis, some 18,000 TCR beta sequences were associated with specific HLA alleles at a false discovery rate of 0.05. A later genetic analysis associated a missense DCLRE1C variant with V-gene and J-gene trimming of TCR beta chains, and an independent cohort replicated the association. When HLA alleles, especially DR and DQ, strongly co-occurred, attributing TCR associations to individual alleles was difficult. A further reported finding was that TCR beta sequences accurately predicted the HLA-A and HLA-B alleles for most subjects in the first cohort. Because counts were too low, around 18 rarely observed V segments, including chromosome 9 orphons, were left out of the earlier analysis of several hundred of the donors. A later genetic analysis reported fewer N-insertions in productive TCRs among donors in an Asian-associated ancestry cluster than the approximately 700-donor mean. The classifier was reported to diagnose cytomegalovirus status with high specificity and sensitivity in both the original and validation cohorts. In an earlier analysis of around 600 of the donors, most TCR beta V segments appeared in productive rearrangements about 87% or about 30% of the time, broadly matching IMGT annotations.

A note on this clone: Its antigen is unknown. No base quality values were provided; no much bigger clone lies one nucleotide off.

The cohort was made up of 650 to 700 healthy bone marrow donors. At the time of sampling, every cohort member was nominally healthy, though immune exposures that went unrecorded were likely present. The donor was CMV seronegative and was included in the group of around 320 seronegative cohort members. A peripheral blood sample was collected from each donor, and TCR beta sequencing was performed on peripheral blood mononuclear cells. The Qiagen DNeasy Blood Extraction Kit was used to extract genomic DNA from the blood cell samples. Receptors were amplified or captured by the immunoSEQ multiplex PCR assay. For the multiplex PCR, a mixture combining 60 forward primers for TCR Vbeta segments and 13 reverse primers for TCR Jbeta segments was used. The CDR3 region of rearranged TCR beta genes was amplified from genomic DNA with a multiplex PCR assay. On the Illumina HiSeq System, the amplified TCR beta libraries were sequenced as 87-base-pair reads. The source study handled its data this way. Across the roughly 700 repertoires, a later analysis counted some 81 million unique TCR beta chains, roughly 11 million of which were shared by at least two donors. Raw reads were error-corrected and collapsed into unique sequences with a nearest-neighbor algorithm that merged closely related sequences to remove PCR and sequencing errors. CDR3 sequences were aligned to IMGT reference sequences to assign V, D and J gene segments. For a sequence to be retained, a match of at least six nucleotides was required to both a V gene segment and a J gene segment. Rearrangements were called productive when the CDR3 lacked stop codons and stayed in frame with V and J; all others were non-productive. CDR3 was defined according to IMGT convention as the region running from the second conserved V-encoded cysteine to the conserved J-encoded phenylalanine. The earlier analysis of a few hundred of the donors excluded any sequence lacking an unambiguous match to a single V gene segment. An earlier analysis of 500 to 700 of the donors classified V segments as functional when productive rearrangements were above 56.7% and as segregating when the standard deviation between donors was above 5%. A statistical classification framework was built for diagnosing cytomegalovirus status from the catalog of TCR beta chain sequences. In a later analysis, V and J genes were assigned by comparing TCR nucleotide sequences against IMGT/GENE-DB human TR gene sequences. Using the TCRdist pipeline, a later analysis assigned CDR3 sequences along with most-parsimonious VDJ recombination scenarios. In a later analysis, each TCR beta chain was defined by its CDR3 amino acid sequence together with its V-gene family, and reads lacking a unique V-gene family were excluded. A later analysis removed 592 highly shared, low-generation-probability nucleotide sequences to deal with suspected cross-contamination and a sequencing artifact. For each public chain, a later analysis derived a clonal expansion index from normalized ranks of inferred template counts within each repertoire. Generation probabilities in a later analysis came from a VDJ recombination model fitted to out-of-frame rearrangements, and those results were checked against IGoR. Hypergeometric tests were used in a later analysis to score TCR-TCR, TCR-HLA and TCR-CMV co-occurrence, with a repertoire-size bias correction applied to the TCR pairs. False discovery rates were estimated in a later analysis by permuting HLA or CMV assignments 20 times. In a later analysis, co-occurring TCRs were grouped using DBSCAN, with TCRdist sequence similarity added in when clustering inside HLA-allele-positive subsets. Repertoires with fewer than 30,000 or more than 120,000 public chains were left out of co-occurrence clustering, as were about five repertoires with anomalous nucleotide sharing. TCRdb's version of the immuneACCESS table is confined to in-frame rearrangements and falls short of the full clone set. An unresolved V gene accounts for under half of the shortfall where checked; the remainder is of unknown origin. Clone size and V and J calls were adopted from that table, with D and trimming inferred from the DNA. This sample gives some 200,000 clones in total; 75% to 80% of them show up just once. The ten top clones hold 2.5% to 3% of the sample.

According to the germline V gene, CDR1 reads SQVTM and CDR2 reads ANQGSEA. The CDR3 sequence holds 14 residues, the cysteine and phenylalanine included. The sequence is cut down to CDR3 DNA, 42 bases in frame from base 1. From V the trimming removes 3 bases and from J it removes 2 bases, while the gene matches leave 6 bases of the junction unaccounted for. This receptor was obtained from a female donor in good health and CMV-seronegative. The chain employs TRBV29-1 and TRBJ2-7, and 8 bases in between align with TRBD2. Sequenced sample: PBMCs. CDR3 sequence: CSVERAGGTYEQYF. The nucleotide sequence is TGCAGCGTTGAGAGGGCGGGAGGCACCTACGAGCAGTACTTC.